Shown below are 21 T cell receptor beta chains from a single sample sequenced in a study of blood T cell repertoires in COVID-19. The protocol was immunoSEQ multiplex PCR, while the TCRdb copy is restricted to in-frame clones and leaves out a portion. The sample has about 250,000 clones, 85% to 90% seen once. The specimen sequenced was PBMCs or T cells enriched from blood (not recorded which). These receptors came from a man aged 40-49 years who had recovered from COVID-19.

This chain uses TRBV7-2 with TRBJ2-5, with 8 bases aligning to TRBD1. With V trimmed by 8 bases and J by 7 bases, 9 bases remained unmatched. The CDR3 is 13 residues long. Germline CDR1 reads SGHTA; CDR2 reads FQGNSA. Here the CDR3 DNA reads TGTGCCAGCGGATTACAGGGGGGAGGGACCCAGTACTTC. Protein: CASGLQGGGTQYF. The variable domain in full, with the rest retrieved from reference TRBV7-2 and TRBJ2-5, is GAGVSQSPSNKVTEKGKDVELRCDPISGHTALYWYRQSLGQGLEFLIYFQGNSAPDKSGLPSDRFSAERTGGSVSTLTIQRTQQEDSAVYLCASGLQGGGTQYFGPGTRLLVL.

The chain links TRBV6-2 or TRBV6-3 to TRBJ1-2, with 11 bases aligning to TRBD1. V was pared by 5 bases and J by 3 bases, with 8 bases of the junction left unmatched. CDR3 size: 16 residues. Germline-derived CDR1 and CDR2 are MNHEY and SVGEGT. DNA for the CDR3: TGTGCCAGCAGTATCCCTGCGGGACAGGGGGACTATGGCTACACCTTC. It translates to CASSIPAGQGDYGYTF.

The chain combines TRBV6-5 with TRBJ2-7; TRBD2 aligns across 7 bases. Germline V gene data show CDR1 as MNHEY and CDR2 as SVGAGI. The V and J ends lost 5 bases and 5 bases, in that order; junction bases with no gene match: 6. This CDR3 comprises 13 residues. The CDR3 nucleotides read TGTGCCAGCAGTCCACTAGCGCGAAACGAGCAGTACTTC. This sequence encodes CASSPLARNEQYF.

This clone was seen a single time. The chain joins TRBV5-4 to TRBJ2-7; tentative D call: TRBD2 (7 bases). V lost 10 bases to trimming and J lost 3 bases, with 14 bases between them. From germline, CDR1 is SGHNT and CDR2 YYREEE (reference sequence). The CDR3 extends over 12 amino acids. The CDR3 reads CAGGRGGYEQYF. In DNA, the CDR3 is TGTGCCGGTGGTAGGGGGGGCTACGAGCAGTACTTC.

CDR3: CASSPQEDRGGEQYF. The CDR3 DNA reads as TGTGCCAGCTCACCACAGGAGGACAGGGGTGGAGAGCAGTACTTC. V and J are TRBV18 and TRBJ2-7; 9 bases are a match to TRBD1. The germline CDR1 and CDR2 sequences are KGHSH and LQKENI. The CDR3 is made up of 15 amino acids. V dropped 1 base and J dropped 7; count of bases not matched to a gene: 8.

This clone has only one observation. The CDR3 loop reads CASGISGGRYGYTF. The CDR3 DNA follows: TGTGCTAGTGGCATCTCAGGGGGCCGCTATGGCTACACCTTC. The chain joins TRBV12-5 to TRBJ1-2, with 8 bases aligning to TRBD1. CDR1 is LGHNT and CDR2 is FRNRAP in the germline V gene. The CDR3 consists of 14 residues. V shed 6 bases and J 4 bases; nucleotides not matched to a gene: 7.

The V gene is TRBV7-3, the J gene TRBJ1-2; 11 nucleotides agree with TRBD1. The V segment lost 2 bases and the J segment 5 bases; nucleotides outside the gene matches: 4. Germline V gene data show CDR1 as SGHTA and CDR2 as FQGTGA. The CDR3 totals 15 residues. This CDR3 reads CASSLLGQGAYGYTF. The CDR3 nucleotides are TGTGCCAGCAGCTTACTAGGACAGGGGGCTTATGGCTACACCTTC.

J is TRBJ1-6 and V is TRBV5-6; D ambiguous. The CDR3 has 14 residues. The germline V and J ends were trimmed by 2 bases and 0 bases, with 3 bases remaining between them. The germline V gene has CDR1 SGHDT and CDR2 YYEEEE. The chain's CDR3 is CASSFSSYNSPLHF. The CDR3 coding sequence is TGTGCCAGCAGCTTTAGCTCCTATAATTCACCCCTCCACTTT.

About this clone: Compared with germline, one end of the junction differs, possibly owing to a read error. The chain has TRBV6-5 and TRBJ1-6; the D gene is possibly TRBD1 (5 bases). This CDR3 has 14 amino acids. CDR1 is MNHEY and CDR2 is SVGAGI in the germline V gene. The CDR3, as DNA: TGTGCCACGCAACGGGGGGTTTATAGTTCACCCCTCCACTTT. This sequence encodes CATQRGVYSSPLHF.

V usage is TRBV18 and J usage is TRBJ2-5; 7 bases map to TRBD1. Germline CDR1 reads KGHSH; CDR2 reads LQKENI. Trimming removed 5 bases from V and 4 bases from J; junction bases left unmatched: 7. This CDR3 has 14 amino acids. The CDR3 loop reads CASSTNRGGETQYF. The CDR3 DNA is TGTGCCAGCTCAACTAACAGGGGCGGAGAGACCCAGTACTTC.

The chain uses TRBV5-4 and TRBJ2-5; 10 bases are a match to TRBD2. After removal of 2 bases from V and 2 bases from J, the junction contained 6 bases not matched to a gene. Germline CDR1 and CDR2: SGHNT and YYREEE (reference sequence). The CDR3 length is 16 residues. The CDR3 sequence is CASSFPSGGSQETQYF. Here the CDR3 DNA reads TGTGCCAGCAGCTTCCCTAGCGGGGGCTCGCAAGAGACCCAGTACTTC.

This chain's CDR3 is CAWSIQDDSPLHF. The CDR3 nucleotides read TGTGCCTGGAGTATACAGGACGATTCACCCCTCCACTTT. The chain joins TRBV30 to TRBJ1-6, with TRBD1 as a possible D gene (5 bases). Trimming shortened V by 2 bases and J by 8 bases, and 10 bases separated the two germline ends. Germline V CDR1 and CDR2: GTSNPN, SVGIG (reference sequence). This CDR3 is 13 amino acids long.

The V call is TRBV3-1 (or the pseudogene TRBV3-2), the J call TRBJ2-3; TRBD2 matches 8 bases. V lost 2 bases and J lost 2; bases outside the gene matches: 9. CDR1 is LGHDT, CDR2 YNNKEL, per germline (reference sequence). The CDR3 is made up of 17 amino acids. CDR3 bases: TGTGCCAGCAGCCAAACAGCGGGAGCCGGCAACACAGATACGCAGTATTTT. Residues: CASSQTAGAGNTDTQYF.

The chain combines TRBV3-1 (or the pseudogene TRBV3-2) with TRBJ1-5; D uncertain. This CDR3 is 14 amino acids long. With 5 bases removed from V and 4 bases from J, the gap between germline ends came to 12 bases. From germline, CDR1 is LGHDT and CDR2 YNNKEL (reference sequence). The CDR3 here is CASSYRAGNQPQHF. The DNA for the CDR3 is TGTGCCAGCAGCTATCGGGCGGGTAATCAGCCCCAGCATTTT.

V usage is TRBV7-2 and J usage is TRBJ2-6; D gene uncertain. Germline V CDR1 and CDR2: SGHTA, FQGNSA. The CDR3 length is 15 residues. Trimming cost V 5 bases and J 0 bases, with 8 bases left between them. The CDR3 nucleotides are TGTGCCAGCAGCCCACGGTTCTCTGGGGCCAACGTCCTGACTTTC. Translated, it gives CASSPRFSGANVLTF.

This clone is a singleton in its sample. The chain links TRBV3-1 (or the pseudogene TRBV3-2) to TRBJ2-2; 9 nucleotides agree with TRBD1. This CDR3 spans 13 amino acids. Germline V gene lookup returns CDR1 LGHDT and CDR2 YNNKEL (reference sequence). V lost 6 bases to trimming and J lost 5 bases; unmatched junction nucleotides: 1. CDR3 DNA sequence: TGTGCCAGCAGGACAGGGGGGACCGGGGAGCTGTTTTTT. Residues: CASRTGGTGELFF.

This clone was seen just once. The gene calls are TRBV7-8 and TRBJ2-4, with D possibly matching TRBD2 (5 bases). The V end was cut by 1 base, the J end by 0 bases, with 10 bases between. The CDR3 totals 16 residues. CDR1 SGHVS and CDR2 FQNEAQ come from the germline V gene. The CDR3 reads CASSLVGVVAKNIQYF. CDR3 sequence (DNA): TGTGCCAGCAGCTTAGTCGGGGTAGTAGCCAAAAACATTCAGTACTTC.

The chain recombines TRBV27 with TRBJ2-7; 11 positions agree with TRBD2. This CDR3 has 15 residues. CDR1 and CDR2 (germline): MNHEY, SMNVEV (reference sequence). With V trimmed by 6 bases and J by 3 bases, 7 bases remained unmatched. The CDR3 DNA reads TGTGCCAGCAGCACGGGACTAGCGGAGTTCTACGAGCAGTACTTC. As protein: CASSTGLAEFYEQYF.

This clone was counted only a few times. The chain recombines TRBV5-6 with TRBJ1-1; D perhaps matches TRBD1 (5 bases). Trimming removed 2 bases at V and 10 bases at J, with 15 bases between. CDR3 length: 13 amino acids. Germline assignment: CDR1 SGHDT and CDR2 YYEEEE. The CDR3 DNA reads TGTGCCAGCAGCTTAAGACAGCCGTCGGGAGCTTTCTTT. Translating it yields CASSLRQPSGAFF.

The chain uses TRBV28 and TRBJ1-2; D remains ambiguous. The germline CDR1 and CDR2 sequences are MDHEN and SYDVKM. This CDR3 spans 16 amino acids. V dropped 6 bases and J dropped 7 bases, with 24 bases sitting between them. The CDR3 loop is CASRRYAEYSLGGYTF. DNA for the CDR3: TGTGCCAGCAGAAGATACGCAGAGTACAGTCTCGGTGGCTACACCTTC.

This clone is medium-sized by share. The rearrangement uses TRBV7-8 and TRBJ2-5, with 9 bases that match TRBD2. Trimming took 2 bases from V and 4 from J; bases not matched to a gene: 11. This CDR3 is 17 amino acids long. Germline values: CDR1 SGHVS, CDR2 FQNEAQ. The CDR3 coding sequence is TGTGCCAGCAGCTTAAGGGGAATAGCGGGAGCCCCAGAGACCCAGTACTTC. It encodes CASSLRGIAGAPETQYF.